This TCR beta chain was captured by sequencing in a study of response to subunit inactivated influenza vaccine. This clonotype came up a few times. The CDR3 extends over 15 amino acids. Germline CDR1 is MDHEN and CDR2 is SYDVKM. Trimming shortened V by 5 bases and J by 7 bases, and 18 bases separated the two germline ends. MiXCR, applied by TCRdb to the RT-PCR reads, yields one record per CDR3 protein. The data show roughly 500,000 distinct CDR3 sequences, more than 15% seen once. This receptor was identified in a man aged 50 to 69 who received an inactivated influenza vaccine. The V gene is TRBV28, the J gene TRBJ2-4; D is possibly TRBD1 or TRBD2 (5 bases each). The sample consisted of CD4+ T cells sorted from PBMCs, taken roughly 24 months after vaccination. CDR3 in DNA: TGTGCCAGCAGTACCCCAAGGGGCGGGTGGAACATTCAGTACTTC. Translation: CASSTPRGGWNIQYF.